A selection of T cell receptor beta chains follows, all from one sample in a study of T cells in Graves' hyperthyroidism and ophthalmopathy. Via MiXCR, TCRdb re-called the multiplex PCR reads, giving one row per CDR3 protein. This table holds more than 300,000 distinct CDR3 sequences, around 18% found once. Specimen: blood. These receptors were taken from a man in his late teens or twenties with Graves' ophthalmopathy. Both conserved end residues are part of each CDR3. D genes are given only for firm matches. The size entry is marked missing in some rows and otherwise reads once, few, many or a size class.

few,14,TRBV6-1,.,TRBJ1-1,TGTGCCAGCAGTGAATTGCCGCTGAACACTGAAGCTTTCTTT,CASSELPLNTEAFF
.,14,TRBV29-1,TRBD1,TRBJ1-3,TGCAGCGTTGATCCGGGACAGTCTGGAAACACCATATATTTT,CSVDPGQSGNTIYF
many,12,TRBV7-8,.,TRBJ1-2,TGTGCCAGCAGCTTAGAAGGTTTTAGCTACACCTTC,CASSLEGFSYTF
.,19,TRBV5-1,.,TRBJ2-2,TGCGCCAGCAGCTTGGCCCAGACCACAGGGCCCATCCGCACCGGGGAGCTGTTTTTT,CASSLAQTTGPIRTGELFF
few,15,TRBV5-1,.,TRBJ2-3,TGCGCCAGCAGCTTAGAAGGGGGACTCACAGATACGCAGTATTTT,CASSLEGGLTDTQYF
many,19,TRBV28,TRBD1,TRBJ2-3,TGTGCCAGCAGTTATCAAACTATTAAAGTACAGGGGGAGGCAGATACGCAGTATTTT,CASSYQTIKVQGEADTQYF
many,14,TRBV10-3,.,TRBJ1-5,TGTGCCATCAGTGAGTGGGTGGGGAGTCAGCCCCAGCATTTT,CAISEWVGSQPQHF
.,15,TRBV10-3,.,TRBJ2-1,TGTGCCATCAGGATGGGGGCGGGGGCATACAATGAGCAGTTCTTC,CAIRMGAGAYNEQFF
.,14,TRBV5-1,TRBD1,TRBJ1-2,TGCGCCAGCAGCCCCTGGACAGGGGTGGGTGGCTACACCTTC,CASSPWTGVGGYTF
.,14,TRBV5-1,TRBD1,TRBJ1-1,TGCGCCAGCAGCCCCGGACAGGGGTCGGGTGAAGCTTTCTTT,CASSPGQGSGEAFF
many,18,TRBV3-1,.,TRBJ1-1,TGTGCCAGCAGCCAAGACGGCCGCCCCGGCAGAGGGGACACTGAAGCTTTCTTT,CASSQDGRPGRGDTEAFF
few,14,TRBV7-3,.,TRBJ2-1,TGTGCCAGCAGCTACCCCGGGACGTACAATGAGCAGTTCTTC,CASSYPGTYNEQFF
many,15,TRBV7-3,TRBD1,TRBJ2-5,TGTGCCAGCAGCTTAACGGGACAGGGGGCAGAGACCCAGTACTTC,CASSLTGQGAETQYF
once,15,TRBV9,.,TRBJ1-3,TGTGCCAGCAGCGCACCTTCTGGAGAGAGAAACACCATATATTTT,CASSAPSGERNTIYF